A single sample gave rise to the 12 T cell receptor beta chains below, sequenced in a study of shared clonotypes between healthy human individuals. Clones were sequenced by immunoSEQ multiplex PCR, and TCRdb holds only the in-frame ones, with some missing. The sample has under 650,000 clones, approximately 95% seen once; the top ten hold approximately 0.062%. Material for sequencing was naive CD4+ T cells sorted from blood. Described subset: CD45RA+ positively selected. The origin of the receptors is a woman younger than 45 in good health.

J is TRBJ2-5 and V is TRBV23-1; 10 bases are a match to TRBD1. TRBV23-1 falls under the ORF class, with uncertain function. CDR3 length: 13 residues. Trimming cost V 8 bases and J 5 bases; bases outside gene matches: 5. The CDR3 nucleotides are TGCGCCAGCGAGGCGGACAGGGGGGAGACCCAGTACTTC. Protein: CASEADRGETQYF.

This chain links TRBV4-3 with TRBJ2-7; D is undetermined. Trimming removed 5 bases at V and 0 bases at J, with 2 bases between. The CDR3 sequence is 11 residues long. Germline V gene lookup returns CDR1 LGHNA and CDR2 YSLEER. The CDR3 protein is CASSSSYEQYF. CDR3 coding DNA: TGCGCCAGCAGCTCCTCCTACGAGCAGTACTTC.

The J gene is TRBJ1-1, the V gene TRBV28; D is unclear. There are 12 residues in the CDR3. CDR1 MDHEN and CDR2 SYDVKM come from the germline V gene. The V and J ends lost 5 bases and 10 bases respectively, with 14 bases between them. The CDR3 protein is CASSIGGYRAFF. The CDR3 coding sequence is TGTGCCAGCAGTATCGGAGGGTACCGAGCTTTCTTT. The variable domain in full, with the rest retrieved from reference TRBV28 and TRBJ1-1, is DVKVTQSSRYLVKRTGEKVFLECVQDMDHENMFWYRQDPGLGLRLIYFSYDVKMKEKGDIPEGYSVSREKKERFSLILESASTNQTSMYLCASSIGGYRAFFGQGTRLTVV.

The chain joins TRBV29-1 to TRBJ2-3; TRBD2 matches at 10 bases. Germline CDR1 SQVTM, CDR2 ANQGSEA. The V segment lost 4 bases and the J segment 2 bases; nucleotides outside the gene matches: 9. The CDR3 extends over 16 amino acids. CDR3 amino acids: CSVGGSGTSVTDTQYF. The CDR3 DNA reads TGCAGCGTTGGAGGGTCCGGGACTAGCGTCACAGATACGCAGTATTTT.

The gene calls are TRBV6-1 and TRBJ1-1; D not resolved. Germline CDR1 MNHNS, CDR2 SASEGT. Between the trimmed V and J ends, which lost 2 bases and 2 bases, there was a span of 3 bases. This CDR3 is 12 amino acids long. The CDR3 DNA is TGTGCCAGCAGTGAATTAAACACTGAAGCTTTCTTT. Residues: CASSELNTEAFF.

The V gene is TRBV6-6, the J gene TRBJ2-7; a possible D gene is TRBD2 (6 bases). Trimming shortened V by 4 bases and J by 3 bases, and 16 bases separated the two germline ends. The CDR3 length is 15 residues. CDR1 is MNHNY, CDR2 SVGAGI, per germline (reference sequence). In nucleotides, the CDR3 is TGTGCCAGCAGTTCCGCTGTTCTAGCGAACTACGAGCAGTACTTC. Translating it yields CASSSAVLANYEQYF.

CDR3 DNA: TGTGCCAGCAGCAAACTAGCGGGAGGGGAGACCCAGTACTTC. It yields the protein CASSKLAGGETQYF. The chain recombines TRBV27 with TRBJ2-5; TRBD2 matches at 13 bases. J lost 5 bases, V lost 6 bases, and 3 bases had no gene match. Looked up from germline, CDR1 is MNHEY and CDR2 is SMNVEV (reference sequence). The CDR3 sequence is 14 residues long.

V is TRBV2 and J is TRBJ2-3; 11 bases match TRBD1. Trimming removed 9 bases from V and 6 bases from J; junction bases left unmatched: 2. CDR3 length: 12 residues. Germline V gene data show CDR1 as SNHLY and CDR2 as FYNNEI. As DNA, the CDR3 is TGTGCCAGGGGGACAGGGGGGGATACGCAGTATTTT. Translation gives CARGTGGDTQYF.

In the case of this clone: Additional DNA sequences in this sample encode the identical CDR3. The chain recombines TRBV5-1 with TRBJ1-1; a possible D gene is TRBD1 (5 bases). Germline V lookup: CDR1 SGHRS, CDR2 YFSETQ. V was shortened by 1 base and J by 2 bases, with 9 bases between the two germline ends. The CDR3 totals 14 residues. The CDR3 DNA follows: TGCGCCAGCAGCTTGCCGGGGACCAACACTGAAGCTTTCTTT. This gives the protein CASSLPGTNTEAFF.

V gene TRBV30 combines with J gene TRBJ1-1; D uncertain. With 2 bases removed from V and 0 bases from J, the gap between germline ends came to 7 bases. CDR3 length equals 13 residues. Germline-derived CDR1 and CDR2 are GTSNPN and SVGIG (reference sequence). For the CDR3, the DNA is TGTGCCTGGAGTAAAGGGTTGAACACTGAAGCTTTCTTT. It translates to CAWSKGLNTEAFF.

This clone appeared once. J is TRBJ2-2 and V is TRBV5-1, with 9 bases that match TRBD2. This CDR3 contains 16 residues. Germline trimming cut 6 bases from V and 3 bases from J; bases unmatched to any gene: 9. Germline V CDR1 and CDR2: SGHRS, YFSETQ. CDR3 in DNA: TGCGCCAGCACCAAACAGACTAGCGGATACACCGGGGAGCTGTTTTTT. Translation: CASTKQTSGYTGELFF.

The rearrangement uses TRBV18 and TRBJ2-1, with 15 positions matching TRBD2. The V gene's germline CDR1 is KGHSH and CDR2 LQKENI. The junction had 11 bases not matched to a gene; V was cut back by 4 bases and J by 7 bases. This CDR3 comprises 18 residues. The CDR3: CASSLEMGTSGRHNEQFF. CDR3 coding DNA: TGTGCCAGCTCACTTGAAATGGGGACTAGCGGGAGGCATAATGAGCAGTTCTTC.